This T cell receptor beta chain was profiled in a study of pediatric ulcerative colitis (dated by TCRdb to between 2017 and 2020). Regarding the complete study: From under ten newly diagnosed, treatment-naive pediatric ulcerative colitis patients and four non-IBD control children, paired blood and rectal samples were collected. The research as a whole found: For technical reasons, the blood samples of two patients yielded substantially fewer templates, so those samples were excluded from the blood-rectal overlap analysis. Because repertoires were derived from total lymphocyte DNA, patterns in rare subsets such as regulatory T cells may not have been reflected. Rectal repertoire features separated controls, mild-moderate and acute severe colitis patients; acute severe colitis showed reduced rectal diversity due to clonal expansions. Two rectal CDR3 clonotypes were detected in all ulcerative colitis patients and were not detected in any of the controls. Clonal overlap between a subject's own blood and rectum was significantly greater in ulcerative colitis patients than in controls, which suggests more T cell trafficking to inflamed tissue. The healthy control group was small, consisting of only four individuals. Blood-derived T cells may have been included in the rectal pinch biopsies, particularly in patients with overt colitis.

Of note for this clone: It has no known antigen specificity. Base quality data are lacking; no much larger clone is found one base away.

The germline V gene (reference sequence) gives CDR1 as MNHEY and CDR2 as SMNVEV. The CDR3 covers 18 residues, taking in both the cysteine and the phenylalanine. Only CDR3 DNA is held: 54 bases, read in frame from base 1. The germline V end is reduced by 4 bases and the J end by 1 base; junction bases left unmatched: 8. During colonoscopy, one to two pinch biopsies were obtained from the rectum for research. In controls, colonoscopy was performed for suspected IBD, macroscopically and histologically normal endoscopy was observed, and no IBD diagnosis was made within the following year. Rectal biopsies were digested with proteinase K before DNA isolation. The Wizard kit (Promega) was used to extract genomic DNA from both blood and intestinal samples. Through the immunoSEQ TRB Survey service, multiplex V and J primers were used to amplify rearranged CDR3 beta regions from genomic DNA. To keep sequencing depth the same across samples, survey-level depth of up to 500,000 reads per sample was applied. Libraries were purified, pooled and sequenced on Illumina technology. The authors processed their data as follows. Productive clonality, sample overlap, pairwise scatters, CDR3 beta length, V/D/J gene usage and productiveness were assessed with immunoSEQ online tools. Calculated diversity was the number of unique rearrangements divided by total templates times 100; Shannon and Simpson indices were also computed. Principal component analysis was performed on Z-score normalized data with the R prcomp function and the ggbiplot package. Morisita's index was used to measure clonal overlap between blood and rectum within each subject. This immuneACCESS table, as held by TCRdb, lists in-frame sequences with V and J called but not all clones. Of the missing ones, under half trace to an unresolved V gene in checked studies; the others have no known cause. V and J calls and clone size are those listed in that table; D and trimming were worked out from the DNA. This sample is represented by fewer than 12,000 clones; roughly four fifths of them were singletons. The ten most abundant clones make up about 4.3% of the sample.

What was sequenced was gut tissue. The chain was built from TRBV27 and TRBJ2-1, with TRBD2 matching 12 junction bases. This sequence was found in a girl between 5 and 17 years old who was a control in a study of pediatric ulcerative colitis. The nucleotide sequence reads TGTGCCAGCAGTTCACGACTAGCGGGAGTCCCTTCCTACAATGAGCAGTTCTTC. This gives the protein CASSSRLAGVPSYNEQFF.